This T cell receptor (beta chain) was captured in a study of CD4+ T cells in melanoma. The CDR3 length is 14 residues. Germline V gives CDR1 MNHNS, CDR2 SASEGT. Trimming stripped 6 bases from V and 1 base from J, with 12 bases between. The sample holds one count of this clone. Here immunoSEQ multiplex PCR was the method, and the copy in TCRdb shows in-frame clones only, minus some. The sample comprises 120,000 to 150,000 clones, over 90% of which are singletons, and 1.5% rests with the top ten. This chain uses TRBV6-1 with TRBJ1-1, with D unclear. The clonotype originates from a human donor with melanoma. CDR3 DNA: TGTGCCAGCAGCCTAAACCGAGGGAACACTGAAGCTTTCTTT. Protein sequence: CASSLNRGNTEAFF.